The subject of this entry is one T cell receptor (beta chain). This record belongs to a study of blood T cell repertoires in COVID-19. Study in general: Acute and convalescent COVID-19 specimens originated in the United States, Italy and Spain. T cells, B-cell-depleted T cells, or PBMCs supplied cDNA or gDNA.

In the source study's methods: Amplification of reference gene primers provided the estimated nucleated cell counts. TCRdb's copy holds only in-frame clones and misses some; the assay was immunoSEQ multiplex PCR. The D gene and trimming were derived from the DNA, and the V and J assignments and clone size from that table. The table shows approximately 160,000 clones, with over 70% occurring only once. CDR1 SGHRS and CDR2 YFSETQ come from the germline V gene. V lost 4 bases, J lost 1 base, and 4 bases stayed unmatched. The CDR3 covers 15 residues. V and J are TRBV5-1 and TRBJ2-3, with TRBD2 identical over 9 bases. The TCR was taken from an older man with acute or convalescent COVID-19. Material for sequencing was peripheral blood. CDR3 loop: CASSKPSGGTDTQYF. CDR3 DNA sequence: TGCGCCAGCAGCAAACCTAGCGGGGGCACAGATACGCAGTATTTT.